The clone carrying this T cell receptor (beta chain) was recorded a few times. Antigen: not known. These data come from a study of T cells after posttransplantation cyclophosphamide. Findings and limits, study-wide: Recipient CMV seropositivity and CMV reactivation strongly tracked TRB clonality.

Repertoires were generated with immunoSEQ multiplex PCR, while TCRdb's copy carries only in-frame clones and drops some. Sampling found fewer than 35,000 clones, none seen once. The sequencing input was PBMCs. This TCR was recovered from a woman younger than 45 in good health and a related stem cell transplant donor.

CDR3 sequence (DNA): TGTGCTAGTGGTTTGTTGGCAGGGGGCTTCGCTGAAGCTTTCTTT. It specifies CASGLLAGGFAEAFF. The gene calls are TRBV12-5 and TRBJ1-1, with 8 bases matching TRBD1. Looked up from germline, CDR1 is LGHNT and CDR2 is FRNRAP. The CDR3 totals 15 residues. The trim removed 2 bases at V and 6 bases at J, leaving 8 bases unmatched.